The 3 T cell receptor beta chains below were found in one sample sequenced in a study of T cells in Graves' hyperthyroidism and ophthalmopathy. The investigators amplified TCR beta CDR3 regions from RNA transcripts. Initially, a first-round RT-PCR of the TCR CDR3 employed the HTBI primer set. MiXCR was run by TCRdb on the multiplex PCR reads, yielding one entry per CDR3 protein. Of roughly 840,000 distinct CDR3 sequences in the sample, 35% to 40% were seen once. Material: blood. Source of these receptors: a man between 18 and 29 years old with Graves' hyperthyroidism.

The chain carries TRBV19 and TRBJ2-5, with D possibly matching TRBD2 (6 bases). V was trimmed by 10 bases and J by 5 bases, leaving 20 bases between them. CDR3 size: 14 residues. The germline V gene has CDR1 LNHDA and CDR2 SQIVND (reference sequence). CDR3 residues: CATGRGRRGETQYF. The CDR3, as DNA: TGTGCCACTGGTCGGGGGAGGAGAGGGGAGACCCAGTACTTC. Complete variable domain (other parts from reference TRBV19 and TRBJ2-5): DGGITQSPKYLFRKEGQNVTLSCEQNLNHDAMYWYRQDPGQGLRLIYYSQIVNDFQKGDIAEGYSVSREKKESFPLTVTSAQKNPTAFYLCATGRGRRGETQYFGPGTRLLVL.

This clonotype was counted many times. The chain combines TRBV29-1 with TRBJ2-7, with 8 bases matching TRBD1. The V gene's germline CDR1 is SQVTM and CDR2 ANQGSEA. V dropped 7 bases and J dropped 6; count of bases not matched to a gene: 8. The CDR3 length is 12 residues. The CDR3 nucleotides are TGCAGCGCCCGGACAGGGTTAGGCGAGCAGTACTTC. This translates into CSARTGLGEQYF.

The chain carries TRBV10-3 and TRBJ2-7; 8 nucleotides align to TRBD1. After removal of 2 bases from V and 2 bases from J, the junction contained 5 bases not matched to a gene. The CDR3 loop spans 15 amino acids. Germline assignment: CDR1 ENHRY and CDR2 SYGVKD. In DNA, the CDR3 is TGTGCCATCAGTGAGACCCGGACAGGGACCTACGAGCAGTACTTC. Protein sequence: CAISETRTGTYEQYF.